This entry concerns a single TCR beta chain. This specimen comes from a study of blood T cell repertoires in COVID-19. Across the whole study: The analysed material was cDNA or gDNA that came from T cells, B-cell-depleted T cells, or PBMCs.

Participants, 18 to 89 years old, spanned about 26 US areas. Within 2 weeks before study entry, exposed participants met a COVID-19 case. Original data processing: Estimation of nucleated cell counts was performed using reference gene primer amplification. The method was immunoSEQ multiplex PCR; TCRdb's version includes in-frame clones alone and lacks a portion of them. V and J calls and clone size are those listed in that table; D and trimming were worked out from the DNA. The sample includes about 140,000 clones, 84% seen only once; the top ten take about 1.5%. CDR3 length: 14 amino acids. With 2 bases removed from V and 5 bases from J, the gap between germline ends came to 14 bases. The germline gives CDR1 SGDLS, CDR2 YYNGEE.

The material sequenced was PBMCs or T cells enriched from blood (not recorded which). J is TRBJ2-7 and V is TRBV9; D ambiguous. This clonotype originated in a woman in her late teens or twenties who had been exposed to COVID-19. This CDR3 is CASSVSLEAHEQYF. The CDR3 DNA follows: TGTGCCAGCAGCGTGTCGCTAGAGGCCCACGAGCAGTACTTC.